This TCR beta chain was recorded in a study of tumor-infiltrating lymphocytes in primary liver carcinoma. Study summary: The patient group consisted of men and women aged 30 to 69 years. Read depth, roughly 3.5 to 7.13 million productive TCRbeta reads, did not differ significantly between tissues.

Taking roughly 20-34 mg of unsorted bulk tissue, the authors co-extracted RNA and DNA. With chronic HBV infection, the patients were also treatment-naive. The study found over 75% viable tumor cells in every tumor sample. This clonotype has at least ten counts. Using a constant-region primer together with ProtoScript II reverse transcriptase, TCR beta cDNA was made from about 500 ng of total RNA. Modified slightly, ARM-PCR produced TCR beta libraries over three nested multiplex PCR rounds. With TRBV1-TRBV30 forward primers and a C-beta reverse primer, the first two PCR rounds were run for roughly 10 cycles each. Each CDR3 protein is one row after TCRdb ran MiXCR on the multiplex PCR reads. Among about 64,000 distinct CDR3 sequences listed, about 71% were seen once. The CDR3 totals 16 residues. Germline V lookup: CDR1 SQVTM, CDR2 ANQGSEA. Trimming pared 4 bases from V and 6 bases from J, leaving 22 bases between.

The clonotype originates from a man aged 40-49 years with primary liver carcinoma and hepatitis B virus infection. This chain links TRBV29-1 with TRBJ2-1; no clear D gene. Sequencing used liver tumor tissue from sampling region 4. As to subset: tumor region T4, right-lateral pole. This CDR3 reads CSVVLVAVPPFNEQFF. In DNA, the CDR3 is TGCAGCGTTGTCTTAGTTGCCGTACCCCCCTTCAATGAGCAGTTCTTC.